This passage covers 24 T cell receptor beta chains from one sample sequenced in a study of blood T cells in healthy people across ages. Next came a second PCR, run for about 7 to 12 cycles, which used a sample-barcoded 5' primer along with a J-beta primer mix. TCRdb itself ran the 5' RACE reads through MiXCR, one entry per CDR3 protein. The data contain approximately 900,000 distinct CDR3 sequences, roughly 43% of them seen just once; the ten biggest clones take up about an eighth. Material: blood. The source is a man aged 25 to 40 in good health.

J is TRBJ1-2 and V is TRBV6-2 or TRBV6-3; D not resolved. V was cut by 4 bases and J by 2 bases, with 11 bases left in between. The CDR3 has 14 amino acids. CDR1 is MNHEY, CDR2 SVGEGT, per germline. CDR3 loop: CASSLEGVNYGYTF. The CDR3 DNA sequence: TGTGCCAGCAGTTTAGAAGGCGTGAACTATGGCTACACCTTC.

This sequence joins TRBV12-3 or TRBV12-4 and TRBJ1-5, with D uncertain. This CDR3 is 14 amino acids long. V was shortened by 3 bases and J by 4 bases, with 10 bases between the two germline ends. The chain's CDR3 is CASSFAGSNQPQHF. The CDR3 nucleotides read TGTGCCAGCAGTTTCGCAGGCTCTAATCAGCCCCAGCATTTT.

In the case of this clonotype: Compared with germline, one end of the junction differs, possibly owing to a read error. This chain links TRBV3-1 with TRBJ1-1; D is undetermined. This CDR3 has 16 amino acids. Germline lookup yields CDR1 LGHDT and CDR2 YNNKEL (reference sequence). CDR3 protein: CDSSHLSGYGNTEAFF. The DNA for the CDR3 is TGTGACAGCAGCCACTTATCGGGATACGGGAACACTGAAGCTTTCTTT.

The rearrangement links TRBV4-3 to TRBJ1-6, with D perhaps matching TRBD1 (5 bases). Trimming removed 0 bases at V and 5 bases at J, with 8 bases between. Germline V lookup: CDR1 LGHNA, CDR2 YSLEER. There are 15 residues in the CDR3. The CDR3 DNA reads as TGCGCCAGCAGCCAAGAGGACACCAATAATTCACCCCTCCACTTT. This codes for CASSQEDTNNSPLHF.

The J gene is TRBJ2-4, the V gene TRBV18, with D hard to call. Germline V gene data show CDR1 as KGHSH and CDR2 as LQKENI. The V gene lost 1 base and the J gene lost 0 bases, with 7 bases spanning the gap. CDR3 length equals 15 residues. The CDR3 DNA follows: TGTGCCAGCTCACCACAGGATCTAGCCAAAAACATTCAGTACTTC. It codes for CASSPQDLAKNIQYF.

Notes on this clonotype: Germline and junction disagree at one end, which may indicate a read error. The chain couples TRBV12-3 or TRBV12-4 to TRBJ2-7; TRBD1 aligns across 9 bases. This CDR3 has 15 residues. CDR3: CASTRQGVSHYERYF. The CDR3 DNA sequence: TGTGCCAGCACCCGACAGGGGGTATCCCACTACGAGCGGTACTTC.

This clonotype was seen a few times. The J gene is TRBJ1-1, the V gene TRBV6-4; the match to TRBD1 covers 7 bases. The V segment lost 7 bases and the J segment 3 bases; nucleotides outside the gene matches: 5. The CDR3 consists of 13 residues. CDR1 is MRHNA and CDR2 is SNTAGT in the germline V gene. Here the CDR3 DNA reads TGTGCCAGCAAAGGACAGGTGGACACTGAAGCTTTCTTT. Residues: CASKGQVDTEAFF.

This chain joins TRBV29-1 and TRBJ1-2; 7 nucleotides agree with TRBD1. J gave up 1 base and V 6 bases, and 11 bases lay outside the gene matches. Germline CDR1 is SQVTM and CDR2 is ANQGSEA. The CDR3 contains 15 residues. CDR3 residues: CSVEGDRARNYGYTF. CDR3 nucleotide sequence: TGCAGCGTGGAGGGTGACAGGGCCCGTAACTATGGCTACACCTTC.

For this clonotype: A much larger clone lies one base from this, so it may be a read error. The V gene is TRBV12-3 or TRBV12-4, the J gene TRBJ2-1, with D tentatively TRBD1 or TRBD2 (5 bases each). The CDR3 is 13 residues long. V lost 1 base and J lost 13, with 14 bases in between. The CDR3 loop reads CASSLGLKGTQFF. In DNA form, the CDR3 reads TGTGCCAGCAGTTTAGGTCTAAAAGGGACCCAGTTCTTC.

At least ten counts were recorded for this clonotype. The chain has TRBV28 and TRBJ2-7, with TRBD1 matching 8 bases. V dropped 3 bases and J dropped 4; count of bases not matched to a gene: 5. Germline V gene lookup returns CDR1 MDHEN and CDR2 SYDVKM. This CDR3 comprises 14 residues. CDR3 in DNA: TGTGCCAGCAGTTTGACAGGGGTGAGGTACGAGCAGTACTTC. Its translation: CASSLTGVRYEQYF.

V gene TRBV9 combines with J gene TRBJ1-2; weak D call: TRBD1 (6 bases). V lost 4 bases to trimming and J lost 6 bases, with 16 bases between them. CDR3 length equals 14 residues. Germline V gene lookup returns CDR1 SGDLS and CDR2 YYNGEE. For the CDR3, the DNA is TGTGCCAGCAGCACAGGGACGGCGGACCATGGCTACACCTTC. As protein: CASSTGTADHGYTF.

The chain couples TRBV5-1 to TRBJ2-1, with 11 bases that match TRBD2. The V gene's germline CDR1 is SGHRS and CDR2 YFSETQ. V lost 0 bases and J lost 11; bases outside the gene matches: 10. There are 16 residues in the CDR3. Written as DNA, the CDR3 is TGCGCCAGCAGCTTGGCCGGGAGTAGCGGGAGGGCCAAGCAGTTCTTC. As protein: CASSLAGSSGRAKQFF.

This chain joins TRBV6-1 and TRBJ2-3, with 12 bases that match TRBD2. The CDR3 is made up of 16 amino acids. Trimming at V came to 5 bases and at J to 6 bases, leaving 9 bases not matched to a gene. Per germline, CDR1 MNHNS and CDR2 SASEGT. CDR3 loop: CASSLLAGGPKDTQYF. For the CDR3, the DNA is TGTGCCAGCAGTCTTCTAGCGGGGGGGCCTAAGGATACGCAGTATTTT.

Points on this clonotype: Germline is not matched at one junction end, which may reflect a read error. The V and J genes are TRBV11-3 and TRBJ2-4, with 8 bases matching TRBD1. The assigned J gene may be wrong: the sequence end matches TRBJ2-7 better. This CDR3 spans 14 amino acids. Germline assignment: CDR1 SGHNT and CDR2 YENEEA. CDR3 sequence (DNA): TGTGCCAACAGCGCCGGACAGGGCTCCTACGAGCAGTACTTC. As protein: CANSAGQGSYEQYF.

The chain employs TRBV9 and TRBJ2-5, with D uncertain. Looked up from germline, CDR1 is SGDLS and CDR2 is YYNGEE. The CDR3 consists of 14 residues. V shed 0 bases and J shed 0 bases, with 6 bases lying between them. In DNA, the CDR3 is TGTGCCAGCAGCGTAGGGGTCAACCAAGAGACCCAGTACTTC. Residues: CASSVGVNQETQYF.

The chain is built from TRBV12-3 or TRBV12-4 and TRBJ2-4, with D unresolved. The CDR3 consists of 20 residues. V was pared by 4 bases and J by 1 base, with 26 bases between. The CDR3 loop is CASSSRVNIQNPSAKNIQYF. Here the CDR3 DNA reads TGTGCCAGCAGTTCCCGGGTGAACATCCAAAACCCGAGCGCCAAAAACATTCAGTACTTC.

This rearrangement joins TRBV3-1 to TRBJ2-1; D remains unclear. CDR3 length equals 15 residues. Trimming took 1 base from V and 3 from J, leaving 10 bases between them. The germline V gene encodes CDR1 LGHDT and CDR2 YNNKEL (reference sequence). CDR3 sequence: CASSQGATIYNEQFF. The CDR3 nucleotides read TGTGCCAGCAGCCAAGGAGCAACTATCTACAATGAGCAGTTCTTC.

With regard to this clonotype: A read error may be the cause here, since a much bigger clone is one base away. The chain has TRBV5-1 and TRBJ2-7, with a possible D match to TRBD2 (6 bases). The CDR3 covers 13 residues. V lost 4 bases and J 6 bases, leaving 14 bases between the germline ends. From germline, CDR1 is SGHRS and CDR2 YFSETQ. CDR3 nucleotide sequence: TGCGCCAGCAGCAGCGACGGGGGATTCGAGCAGTACTTC. It encodes CASSSDGGFEQYF.

There are a few counts of this clonotype. The rearrangement joins TRBV7-2 to TRBJ2-5, with D perhaps matching TRBD2 (5 bases). The germline V gene encodes CDR1 SGHTA and CDR2 FQGNSA. CDR3 length equals 15 residues. The germline V and J ends were trimmed by 2 bases and 4 bases, with 14 bases remaining between them. The CDR3 nucleotides read TGTGCCAGCAGCTTAACCCGAACTGAGGGAGAGACCCAGTACTTC. Protein sequence: CASSLTRTEGETQYF.

The V gene is TRBV4-1, the J gene TRBJ2-7; D ambiguous. The ends were cut back, 1 base at V and 4 bases at J, with 8 bases in the middle. The CDR3 is 13 residues long. Germline CDR1 reads MGHRA; CDR2 reads YSYEKL. CDR3 in amino acids: CASSQGAFYEQYF. The DNA of the CDR3 is TGCGCCAGCAGCCAAGGGGCGTTTTACGAGCAGTACTTC.

The chain links TRBV20-1 to TRBJ1-1, with D unclear. Germline CDR1 and CDR2: DFQATT and SNEGSKA (reference sequence). The CDR3 consists of 13 residues. V lost 0 bases and J 2 bases, leaving 7 bases between the germline ends. CDR3 residues: CSARDGSNTEAFF. CDR3 sequence (DNA): TGCAGTGCTAGAGATGGCAGTAACACTGAAGCTTTCTTT.

The chain's CDR3 is CSAIDGSRDEQFF. Written as DNA, the CDR3 is TGCAGTGCAATCGACGGGAGTCGGGATGAGCAGTTCTTC. This chain connects TRBV20-1 to TRBJ2-1; D perhaps matches TRBD2 (6 bases). The CDR3 is made up of 13 amino acids. The germline CDR1 and CDR2 sequences are DFQATT and SNEGSKA (reference sequence). The ends were cut back, 6 bases at V and 8 bases at J, with 17 bases in the middle.

V gene TRBV29-1 combines with J gene TRBJ1-1, with TRBD1 as a possible D gene (6 bases). Trimming took off 7 bases at V and 3 bases at J, with 21 bases between the two ends. The CDR3 length is 15 residues. The germline gives CDR1 SQVTM, CDR2 ANQGSEA. CDR3 residues: CSAKAPQGVDTEAFF. DNA of the CDR3: TGCAGCGCCAAGGCGCCACAGGGAGTGGACACTGAAGCTTTCTTT.

This clonotype has at least ten counts. V gene TRBV25-1 combines with J gene TRBJ2-7; 7 bases line up with TRBD2. Germline V gene sequence: CDR1 MGHDK, CDR2 SYGVNS. V was pared by 5 bases and J by 2 bases, with 12 bases of the junction left unmatched. CDR3 length equals 16 residues. This chain's CDR3 is CASSRGGGTIPYEQYF. In DNA form, the CDR3 reads TGTGCCAGCAGTCGTGGGGGGGGTACAATTCCCTACGAGCAGTACTTC.